Below are 13 T cell receptor beta chains sequenced from a single sample in a study of T cells expressing NK-cell markers. Reanalyzing the 5' RACE reads, TCRdb keeps one entry per CDR3 protein, without DNA. The listing contains fewer than 200,000 distinct CDR3 sequences. Sequencing was done on a sample of blood T cells: a sorted CD56 or NKG2C T cell subset, CD4+ or CD8+ T cells, or bulk PBMC T cells (not recorded which). The receptors were sampled from a woman between 18 and 69 years old in good health.

The rearrangement links TRBV20-1 to TRBJ2-1; TCRdb names TRBD1, which stays unverified in the absence of DNA. The CDR3 extends over 13 amino acids. From germline, CDR1 is DFQATT and CDR2 SNEGSKA (reference sequence). This CDR3 is CSARPRAYNEQFF.

The chain couples TRBV5-1 to TRBJ2-3; TCRdb selects TRBD1, and the lack of DNA leaves this call unchecked. The germline gives CDR1 SGHRS, CDR2 YFSETQ. The CDR3 runs to 15 residues. The CDR3: CASSSRGGDTDTQYF. Filled out from reference TRBV5-1 and TRBJ2-3, the complete variable domain reads KAGVTQTPRYLIKTRGQQVTLSCSPISGHRSVSWYQQTPGQGLQFLFEYFSETQRNKGNFPGRFSGRQFSNSRSEMNVSTLELGDSALYLCASSSRGGDTDTQYFGPGTRLTVL.

This rearrangement joins TRBV6-1 to TRBJ1-5; TCRdb lists TRBD1, though no DNA is available to test this call. Germline-derived CDR1 and CDR2 are MNHNS and SASEGT. This CDR3 region has 16 residues. The CDR3 loop reads CASSPRTGPSNQPQHF.

The chain combines TRBV7-8 with TRBJ2-7. The CDR3 is made up of 12 amino acids. In germline, CDR1 is SGHVS, CDR2 FQNEAQ. The CDR3 is CASSWDSYEQYF.

The gene calls are TRBV7-3 and TRBJ2-5; TCRdb picks TRBD2, but there is no DNA to check that call. CDR1 and CDR2 from the germline V gene are SGHTA and FQGTGA. The CDR3 has 17 amino acids. CDR3 residues: CASSPGRGGSSQETQYF.

This rearrangement joins TRBV10-3 to TRBJ2-2; TCRdb reports TRBD1, a call that lacks DNA to check it against. The CDR3 consists of 18 residues. Germline-derived CDR1 and CDR2 are ENHRY and SYGVKD. The CDR3 region is CAITKGQPQHKNTGELFF.

The J gene is TRBJ1-2, the V gene TRBV7-6. CDR3 length: 12 residues. CDR1 and CDR2 from the germline V gene are SGHVS and FNYEAQ. CDR3: CASSLDGGLWTF.

The V call is TRBV5-1, the J call TRBJ2-1; TCRdb returns TRBD2, unconfirmable since there is no DNA. From germline, CDR1 is SGHRS and CDR2 YFSETQ. This CDR3 spans 15 amino acids. CDR3 amino acids: CASSLVLRGGTEQFF.

V and J are TRBV14 and TRBJ2-7. The CDR3 loop spans 15 amino acids. Germline CDR1 SGHDN, CDR2 FVKESK. CDR3 loop: CASSQEGSGALEQYF.

The rearrangement uses TRBV29-1 and TRBJ2-1. The CDR3 extends over 13 amino acids. The germline CDR1 and CDR2 sequences are SQVTM and ANQGSEA. This chain's CDR3 is CSVGFGNYNEQFF.

This chain uses TRBV12-3 or TRBV12-4 with TRBJ2-1; TCRdb lists TRBD1, though no DNA is available to test this call. The CDR3 has 15 residues. This CDR3 reads CASSVQGRTYNEQFF.

This rearrangement joins TRBV5-1 to TRBJ2-5; the D gene TCRdb calls, TRBD1, cannot be checked with no DNA. Per the germline V gene, CDR1 is SGHRS and CDR2 is YFSETQ. This CDR3 region has 15 residues. CDR3 in amino acids: CASRTSGQGRGTQYF.

The genes are TRBV20-1 and TRBJ2-7. From germline, CDR1 is DFQATT and CDR2 SNEGSKA (reference sequence). The CDR3 is 11 amino acids. CDR3 amino acids: CSAREYYEQYF.